This TCR beta chain was sequenced in a study of CD8 T cells in Susac syndrome. The length of the CDR3 is 16 residues. The germline CDR1 and CDR2 sequences are SGHNT and YYREEE (reference sequence). V lost 4 bases and J lost 2, with 16 bases in between. Random hexamers were used to reverse transcribe an amount of about 0.5 to 1 ug RNA. TCRdb independently ran MiXCR on the immunoSEQ multiplex PCR reads; one entry per CDR3 protein. Of about 200,000 distinct CDR3 sequences in the sample, 90% to 95% were seen once. This clonotype was obtained from a human donor in good health. The V and J genes are TRBV5-4 and TRBJ2-1; D is unresolved. The sample consisted of CD4+ T cells from PBMCs. This CDR3 is CASSPVGSPAYNEQFF. CDR3 in DNA: TGTGCCAGCAGCCCCGTTGGATCCCCCGCCTACAATGAGCAGTTCTTC.